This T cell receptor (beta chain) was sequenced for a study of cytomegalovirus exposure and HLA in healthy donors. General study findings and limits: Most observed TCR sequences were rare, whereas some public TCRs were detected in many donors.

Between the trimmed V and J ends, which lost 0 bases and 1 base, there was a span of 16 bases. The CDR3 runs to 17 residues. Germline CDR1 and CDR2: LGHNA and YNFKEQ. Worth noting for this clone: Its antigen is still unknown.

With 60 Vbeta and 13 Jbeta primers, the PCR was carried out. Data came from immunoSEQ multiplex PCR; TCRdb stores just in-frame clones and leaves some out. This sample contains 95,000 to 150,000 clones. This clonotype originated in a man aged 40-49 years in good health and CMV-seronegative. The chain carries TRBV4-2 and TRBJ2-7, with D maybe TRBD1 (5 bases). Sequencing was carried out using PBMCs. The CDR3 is CASSQDLGYDSSYEQYF. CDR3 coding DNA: TGTGCCAGCAGCCAAGATCTTGGTTACGACAGTTCCTACGAGCAGTACTTC.